The sequence of this T cell receptor beta chain was determined in a study of cytomegalovirus exposure and HLA in healthy donors. Study-wide results and caveats: Rarity marked most TCR sequences, yet some public TCRs occurred in many donors. A later look showed TCR association rates differing by HLA locus, highest for DRB1 and lowest for HLA-C. In an earlier analysis, most TCR beta V segments were productive about 87% or about 30% of the time. A later analysis, which compared TCR beta chains of equal frequency, found the HLA-associated ones more clonally expanded.

PCR employed 60 Vbeta and 13 Jbeta primers. Some clones are missing from TCRdb's copy, which holds only in-frame ones; the method was immunoSEQ multiplex PCR. The sample lists more than 150,000 clones, around four fifths seen once, with more than 1.4% in the top ten. For this clone: Its antigen remains unidentified.

Germline V gives CDR1 MNHNS, CDR2 SASEGT. The CDR3 spans 14 residues. Trimming took off 1 base at V and 8 bases at J, with 12 bases between the two ends. The source is a male donor in good health and CMV-seronegative. This chain connects TRBV6-1 to TRBJ1-5; D not resolved. The material sequenced was PBMCs. The CDR3, as DNA: TGTGCCAGCAGTGAAGGGGCACGGAGGGAGCCCCAGCATTTT. Residues: CASSEGARREPQHF.